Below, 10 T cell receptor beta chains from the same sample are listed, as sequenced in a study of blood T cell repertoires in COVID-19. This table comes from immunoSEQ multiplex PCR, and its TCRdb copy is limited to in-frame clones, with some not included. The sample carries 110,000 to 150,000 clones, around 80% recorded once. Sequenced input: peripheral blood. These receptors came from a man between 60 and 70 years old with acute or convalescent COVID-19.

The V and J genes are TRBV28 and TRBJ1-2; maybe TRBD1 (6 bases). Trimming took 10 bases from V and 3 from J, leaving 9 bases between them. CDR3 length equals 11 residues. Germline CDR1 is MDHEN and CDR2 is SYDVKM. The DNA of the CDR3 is TGTGCCACCGCAGGGGACTATGGCTACACCTTC. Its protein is CATAGDYGYTF.

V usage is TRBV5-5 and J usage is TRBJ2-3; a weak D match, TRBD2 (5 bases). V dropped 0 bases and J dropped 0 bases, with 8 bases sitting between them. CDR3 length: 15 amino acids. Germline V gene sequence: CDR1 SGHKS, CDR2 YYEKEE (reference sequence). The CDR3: CASSLGRFSTDTQYF. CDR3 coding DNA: TGTGCCAGCAGCTTGGGGAGGTTTAGCACAGATACGCAGTATTTT.

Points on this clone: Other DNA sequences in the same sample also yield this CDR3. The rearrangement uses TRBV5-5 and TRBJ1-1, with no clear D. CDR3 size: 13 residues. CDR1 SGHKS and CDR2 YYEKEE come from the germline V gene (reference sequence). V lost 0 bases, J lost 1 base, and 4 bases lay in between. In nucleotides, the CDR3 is TGTGCCAGCAGCTTGGGGAGGAACACTGAAGCTTTCTTT. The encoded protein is CASSLGRNTEAFF.

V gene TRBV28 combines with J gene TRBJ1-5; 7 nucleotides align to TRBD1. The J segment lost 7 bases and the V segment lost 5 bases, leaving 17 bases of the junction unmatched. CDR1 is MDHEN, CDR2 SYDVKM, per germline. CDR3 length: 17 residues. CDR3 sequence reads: CASSPHQMAGGGQPQHF. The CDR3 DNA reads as TGTGCCAGCAGTCCCCATCAGATGGCAGGGGGAGGACAGCCCCAGCATTTT.

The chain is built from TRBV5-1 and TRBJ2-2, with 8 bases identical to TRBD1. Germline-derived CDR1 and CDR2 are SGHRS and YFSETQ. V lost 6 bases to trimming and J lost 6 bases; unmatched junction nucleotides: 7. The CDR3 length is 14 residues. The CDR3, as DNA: TGCGCCAGCAAATACGGGACAGGTCCCGGGGAGCTGTTTTTT. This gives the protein CASKYGTGPGELFF.

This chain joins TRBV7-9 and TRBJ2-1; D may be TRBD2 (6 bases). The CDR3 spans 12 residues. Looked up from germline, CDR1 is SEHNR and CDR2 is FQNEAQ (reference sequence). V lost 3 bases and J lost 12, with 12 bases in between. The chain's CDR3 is CASSFGGGLQFF. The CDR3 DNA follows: TGTGCCAGCAGCTTTGGTGGGGGACTGCAGTTCTTC.

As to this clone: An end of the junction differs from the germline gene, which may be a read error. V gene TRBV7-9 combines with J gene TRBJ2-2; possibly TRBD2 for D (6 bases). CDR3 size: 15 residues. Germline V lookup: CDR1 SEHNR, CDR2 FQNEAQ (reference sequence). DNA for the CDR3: TGTGCCAGCACCTTACAGACTAGTCACACCGGGGAGCTGTTTTTT. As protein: CASTLQTSHTGELFF.

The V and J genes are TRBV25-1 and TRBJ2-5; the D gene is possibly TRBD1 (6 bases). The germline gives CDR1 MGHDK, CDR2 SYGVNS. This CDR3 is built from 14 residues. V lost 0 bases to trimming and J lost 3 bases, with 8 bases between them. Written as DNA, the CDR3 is TGTGCCAGCAGTGAATATGGACAGAAAGAGACCCAGTACTTC. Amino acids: CASSEYGQKETQYF. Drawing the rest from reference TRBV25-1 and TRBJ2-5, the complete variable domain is EADIYQTPRYLVIGTGKKITLECSQTMGHDKMYWYQQDPGMELHLIHYSYGVNSTEKGDLSSESTVSRIRTEHFPLTLESARPSHTSQYLCASSEYGQKETQYFGPGTRLLVL.

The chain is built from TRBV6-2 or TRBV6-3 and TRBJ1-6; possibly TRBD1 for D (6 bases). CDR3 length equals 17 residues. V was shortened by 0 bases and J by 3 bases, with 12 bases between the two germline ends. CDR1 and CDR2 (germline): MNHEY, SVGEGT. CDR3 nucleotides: TGTGCCAGCAGTTACTCAAGACAGGCTATCTATAATTCACCCCTCCACTTT. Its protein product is CASSYSRQAIYNSPLHF.

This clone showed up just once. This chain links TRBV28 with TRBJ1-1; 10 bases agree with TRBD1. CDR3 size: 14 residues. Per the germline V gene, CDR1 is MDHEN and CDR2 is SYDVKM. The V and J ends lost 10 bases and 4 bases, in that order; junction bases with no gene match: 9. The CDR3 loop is CATRTGTGATEAFF. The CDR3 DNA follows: TGTGCCACGCGAACCGGGACAGGGGCCACTGAAGCTTTCTTT.